This T cell receptor (beta chain) stems from a study of blood T cell repertoires in COVID-19. Looking at the study overall: The United States, Italy and Spain provided the acute and convalescent COVID-19 samples. T cells, B-cell-depleted T cells, or PBMCs provided the cDNA or gDNA that served as material.

In the original analysis: Estimated nucleated cell counts came from reference gene primer amplification. Measured with immunoSEQ multiplex PCR; TCRdb has only the in-frame clones, and not every one. The DNA gave D and trimming, while V, J and clone size come from that table. Of tens of thousands of clones listed, around nine tenths are singletons. The sequenced sample consisted of peripheral blood. This TCR derives from a woman at least 80 years old with active COVID-19.

The CDR3 region is CASSVRDSNTEAFF. The CDR3, as DNA: TGTGCCAGCAGCGTACGAGACTCGAACACTGAAGCTTTCTTT. This chain links TRBV9 with TRBJ1-1, with D unresolved. The germline V gene encodes CDR1 SGDLS and CDR2 YYNGEE. V was cut by 1 base and J by 1 base, with 8 bases left in between. The CDR3 spans 14 residues.